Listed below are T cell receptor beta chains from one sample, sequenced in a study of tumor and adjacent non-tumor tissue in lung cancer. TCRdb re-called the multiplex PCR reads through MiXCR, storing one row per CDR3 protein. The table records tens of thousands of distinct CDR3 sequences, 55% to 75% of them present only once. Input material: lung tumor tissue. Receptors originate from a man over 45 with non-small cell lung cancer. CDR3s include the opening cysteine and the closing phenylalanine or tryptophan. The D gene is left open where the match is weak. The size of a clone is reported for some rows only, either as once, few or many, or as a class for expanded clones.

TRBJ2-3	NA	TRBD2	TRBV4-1	TGCGCCAGCAGCGCTATCAAGCAAGCGGGGGGCACAGATACGCAGTATTTT	CASSAIKQAGGTDTQYF
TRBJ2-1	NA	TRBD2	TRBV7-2	TGTGCCAGCAGCTCCGACGGACTAGCGGATGAGCAGTTCTTC	CASSSDGLADEQFF
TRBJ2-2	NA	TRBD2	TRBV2	TGTGCCAGCATCAAGCTAGCGGGAGAAGAGTACGGGGAGCTGTTTTTT	CASIKLAGEEYGELFF
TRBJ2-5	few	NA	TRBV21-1	TGTGCCAGCAGCAAAGCGTGGGCTAACCAAGAGACCCAGTACTTC	CASSKAWANQETQYF
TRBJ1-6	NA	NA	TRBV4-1	TGCGCCAGCAGTCACCCCAGGGGAAAGGGTTGGCCCCTCCACTTT	CASSHPRGKGWPLHF
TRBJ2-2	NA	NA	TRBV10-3	TGTGCCATCAGTGGACGGGGATCCGGACCTACGAGCACCGGGGAGCTGTTTTTT	CAISGRGSGPTSTGELFF
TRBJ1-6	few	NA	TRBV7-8	TGTGCCAGCAGCCCCTTAAGACACGTTCTTTCACCCCTCCACTTT	CASSPLRHVLSPLHF
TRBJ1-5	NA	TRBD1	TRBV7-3	TGTGCCAGCAGCTTTGGGGACAGGGGGCTTAATAGTAAACAGCCCCAGCATTTT	CASSFGDRGLNSKQPQHF
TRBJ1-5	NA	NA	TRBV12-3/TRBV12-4	TGTGCCAGCGCACAGGGTAGTAGTCAGCCCCAGCATTTT	CASAQGSSQPQHF
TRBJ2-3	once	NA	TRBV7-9	TGTGCCAGCAGCTTAGCGTTGGCAGGGAGCACAGATATGCAGTATTTT	CASSLALAGSTDMQYF
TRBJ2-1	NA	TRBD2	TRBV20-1	TGCAGTGCTCCAATCGGCAGCGGGAGGGTTCACAATGAGCAGTTCTTC	CSAPIGSGRVHNEQFF
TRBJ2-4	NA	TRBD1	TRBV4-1	TGTGCCAGCAGCTACCAGGGGACAGGGATCGGCAGAAACATTCAGTACTTC	CASSYQGTGIGRNIQYF
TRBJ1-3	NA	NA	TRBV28	TGTACCAGCACAGAACCCTTTCCTGGAAACACCATATATTTT	CTSTEPFPGNTIYF
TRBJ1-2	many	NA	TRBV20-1	TGCAGTGCTAGAGATACGACCCCTGGCTACACCTTC	CSARDTTPGYTF
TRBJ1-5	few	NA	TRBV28	TGTGCCAGCAGTTTACGGGGGAGGGGAGGCAATCAGCCCCAGCATTTT	CASSLRGRGGNQPQHF
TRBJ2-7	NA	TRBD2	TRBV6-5	TGTACCAGCGGGACCCCAGCCTACGAGCAGTACTTC	CTSGTPAYEQYF
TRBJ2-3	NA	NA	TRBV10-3	TGCTCCATCAGTGAGCGAGATACGCAGTATTTT	CSISERDTQYF
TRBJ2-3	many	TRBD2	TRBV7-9	TGTGCCAGCAGCTCGGGACTAGCGGGAAAGTATTTT	CASSSGLAGKYF
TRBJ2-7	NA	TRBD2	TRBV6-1	TGTGCCAGCAGTGCCTTAGCGGGAGGAGGTTACGAGCAGTACTTC	CASSALAGGGYEQYF
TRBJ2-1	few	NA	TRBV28	TGTGCCAGCAGGGGGGGATTCGGTGAGCAGTTCTTC	CASRGGFGEQFF
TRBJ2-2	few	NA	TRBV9	TGTGCCAGCAGCGTAGTCAACGGGGAGCTGTTTTTT	CASSVVNGELFF
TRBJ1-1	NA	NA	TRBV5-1	TGCGCCAGCATCTTGGGAAACACTGAAGCTTTCTTT	CASILGNTEAFF